Each of the 10 T cell receptor beta chains below was sequenced from the same sample in a study of shared clonotypes between healthy human individuals. Produced via immunoSEQ multiplex PCR; TCRdb's table is partial and in-frame only. Counted here are more than 600,000 clones, about 91% occurring once; the ten biggest clones make up roughly 22%. Naive CD8 isolation took CD45RO-negative cells positively selected for CCR7 and excluded terminally differentiated effector memory CD45RA+ cells. The sample was naive CD8+ T cells sorted from blood. Source of these receptors: a young man in good health.

The chain uses TRBV30 and TRBJ2-5; tentative D call: TRBD2 (5 bases). V was clipped by 5 bases and J by 4 bases, with 11 bases between them. Germline CDR1 reads GTSNPN; CDR2 reads SVGIG (reference sequence). The CDR3 sequence is 12 residues long. The CDR3 nucleotides are TGTGCCTGGGAGGACGAGGGAGAGACCCAGTACTTC. Translating it yields CAWEDEGETQYF. Full variable domain (outside the CDR3, taken from reference TRBV30 and TRBJ2-5): SQTIHQWPATLVQPVGSPLSLECTVEGTSNPNLYWYRQAAGRGLQLLFYSVGIGQISSEVPQNLSASRPQDRQFILSSKKLLLSDSGFYLCAWEDEGETQYFGPGTRLLVL.

The rearrangement joins TRBV9 to TRBJ2-5, with a weak D call TRBD2 (5 bases). CDR1 is SGDLS, CDR2 YYNGEE, per germline. V was clipped by 0 bases and J by 7 bases, with 16 bases between them. The CDR3 runs to 15 residues. The CDR3 sequence is CASSVEQAGGGTQYF. The CDR3 DNA reads TGTGCCAGCAGCGTAGAGCAGGCGGGTGGCGGGACCCAGTACTTC.

J is TRBJ1-2 and V is TRBV5-1; tentatively, D is TRBD1 (6 bases). This CDR3 contains 15 residues. V lost 0 bases to trimming and J lost 4 bases, with 13 bases between them. The germline V gene has CDR1 SGHRS and CDR2 YFSETQ. The CDR3 sequence: CASSLDRVGLYGYTF. In DNA form, the CDR3 reads TGCGCCAGCAGCTTGGACAGGGTGGGGCTCTATGGCTACACCTTC. The full variable domain, in which reference TRBV5-1 and TRBJ1-2 provide the parts outside the CDR3, is KAGVTQTPRYLIKTRGQQVTLSCSPISGHRSVSWYQQTPGQGLQFLFEYFSETQRNKGNFPGRFSGRQFSNSRSEMNVSTLELGDSALYLCASSLDRVGLYGYTFGSGTRLTVV.

The chain is built from TRBV6-1 and TRBJ2-1; D remains ambiguous. Germline CDR1 MNHNS, CDR2 SASEGT. The CDR3 length is 18 residues. Trimming took 1 base from V and 0 from J, leaving 16 bases between them. The CDR3, as DNA: TGTGCCAGCAGTGAAGGAGCTGGATACCCGAGCTCCTACAATGAGCAGTTCTTC. Its protein is CASSEGAGYPSSYNEQFF.

The V gene is TRBV11-2, the J gene TRBJ2-7; 10 nucleotides align to TRBD1. CDR3 length: 12 amino acids. From germline, CDR1 is SGHAT and CDR2 FQNNGV. After removal of 10 bases from V and 3 bases from J, the junction contained 3 bases not matched to a gene. The CDR3 DNA sequence: TGTGCCACCGGGACAGGGGTCTACGAGCAGTACTTC. This sequence encodes CATGTGVYEQYF.

The chain links TRBV4-1 to TRBJ1-5; 11 bases are shared with TRBD1. Germline V gives CDR1 MGHRA, CDR2 YSYEKL. This CDR3 is 16 amino acids long. With 1 base clipped from V and 5 bases from J, the junction kept 4 bases outside the gene matches. The CDR3 coding sequence is TGCGCCAGCAGCCAAGCCGGACAGGGGGCCGATCAGCCCCAGCATTTT. Encoded protein: CASSQAGQGADQPQHF.

This clone was seen only once. The V gene is TRBV27, the J gene TRBJ2-7; D may be TRBD1 (5 bases). This CDR3 has 15 amino acids. V gave up 2 bases and J gave up 4 bases, with 15 bases separating them. CDR1 is MNHEY and CDR2 is SMNVEV in the germline V gene (reference sequence). CDR3 nucleotides: TGTGCCAGCAGTTTAGGGCAGGGCCAATTTTACGAGCAGTACTTC. Protein: CASSLGQGQFYEQYF.

This chain uses TRBV7-9 with TRBJ1-2; the D gene is possibly TRBD1 (6 bases). The germline V gene encodes CDR1 SEHNR and CDR2 FQNEAQ (reference sequence). V gave up 5 bases and J gave up 1 base, with 11 bases separating them. The CDR3 spans 14 residues. CDR3 DNA: TGTGCCAGCAGCGCGGACAGTAATAACTATGGCTACACCTTC. Amino acid sequence: CASSADSNNYGYTF. Based on the CDR3 plus reference TRBV7-9 and TRBJ1-2, the full variable domain is DTGVSQNPRHKITKRGQNVTFRCDPISEHNRLYWYRQTLGQGPEFLTYFQNEAQLEKSRLLSDRFSAERPKGSFSTLEIQRTEQGDSAMYLCASSADSNNYGYTFGSGTRLTVV.

The CDR3 loop is CASSLAQGSNEKLFF. DNA of the CDR3: TGTGCCAGCAGCTTAGCGCAAGGGTCTAATGAAAAACTGTTTTTT. V and J are TRBV7-9 and TRBJ1-4, with D unresolved. There are 15 residues in the CDR3. Germline V gene sequence: CDR1 SEHNR, CDR2 FQNEAQ (reference sequence). V lost 0 bases, J lost 3 bases, and 8 bases lay in between.

The chain uses TRBV7-9 and TRBJ2-5, with 8 bases matching TRBD1. V lost 4 bases to trimming and J lost 3 bases; unmatched junction nucleotides: 7. This CDR3 has 15 amino acids. CDR1 is SEHNR and CDR2 is FQNEAQ in the germline V gene (reference sequence). CDR3 sequence reads: CASSYHRGEEETQYF. In DNA form, the CDR3 reads TGTGCCAGCAGCTACCACAGGGGGGAGGAAGAGACCCAGTACTTC.